This T cell receptor beta chain came from a study of radiotherapy plus CTLA-4 blockade in lung cancer. Using immunoSEQ multiplex PCR, the repertoire was profiled, and TCRdb retains in-frame clones only, with some absent. The repertoire consists of around 42,000 clones, with 63% occurring once and the leading ten covering 15% to 20%. Per the germline V gene, CDR1 is MNHNY and CDR2 is SVGAGI (reference sequence). J gave up 4 bases and V 8 bases, and 4 bases lay outside the gene matches. This CDR3 spans 13 amino acids. With ipilimumab providing CTLA-4 blockade, focal radiation was administered to patients who had chemo-refractory metastatic non-small-cell lung cancer.

The starting material was peripheral blood, obtained from a patient treated with radiotherapy plus ipilimumab. The chain is built from TRBV6-6 and TRBJ2-3, with TRBD1 identical over 9 bases. This receptor was identified in a human donor with non-small cell lung cancer who had a partial response to radiotherapy plus ipilimumab. The chain's CDR3 is CASRTGDPDTQYF. CDR3 sequence (DNA): TGTGCCAGCCGGACAGGGGACCCAGATACGCAGTATTTT.